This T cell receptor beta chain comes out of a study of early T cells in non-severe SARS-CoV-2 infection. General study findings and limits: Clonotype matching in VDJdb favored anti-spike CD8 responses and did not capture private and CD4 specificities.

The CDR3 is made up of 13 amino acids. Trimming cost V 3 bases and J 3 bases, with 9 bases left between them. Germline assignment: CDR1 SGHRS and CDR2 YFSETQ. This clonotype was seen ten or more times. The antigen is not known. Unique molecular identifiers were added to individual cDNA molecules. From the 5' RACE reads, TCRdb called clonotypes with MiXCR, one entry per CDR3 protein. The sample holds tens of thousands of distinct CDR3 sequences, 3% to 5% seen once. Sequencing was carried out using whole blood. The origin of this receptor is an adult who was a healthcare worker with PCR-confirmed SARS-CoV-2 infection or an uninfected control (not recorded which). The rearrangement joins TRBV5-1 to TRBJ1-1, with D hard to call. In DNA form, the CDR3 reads TGCGCCAGCAGCTCTTTGTGGGACACTGAAGCTTTCTTT. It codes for CASSSLWDTEAFF. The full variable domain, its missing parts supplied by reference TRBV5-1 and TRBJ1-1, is KAGVTQTPRYLIKTRGQQVTLSCSPISGHRSVSWYQQTPGQGLQFLFEYFSETQRNKGNFPGRFSGRQFSNSRSEMNVSTLELGDSALYLCASSSLWDTEAFFGQGTRLTVV.